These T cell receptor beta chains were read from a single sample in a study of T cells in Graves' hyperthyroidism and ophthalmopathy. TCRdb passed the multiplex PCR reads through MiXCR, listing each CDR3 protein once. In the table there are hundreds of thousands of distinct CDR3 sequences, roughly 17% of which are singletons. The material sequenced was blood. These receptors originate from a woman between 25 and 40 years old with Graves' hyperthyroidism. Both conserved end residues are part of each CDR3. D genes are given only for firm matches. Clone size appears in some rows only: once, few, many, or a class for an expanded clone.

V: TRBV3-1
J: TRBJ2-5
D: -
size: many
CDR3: CASSRRTNQETQYF
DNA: TGTGCCAGCAGCCGCAGGACTAACCAAGAGACCCAGTACTTC

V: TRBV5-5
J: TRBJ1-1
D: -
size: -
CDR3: CASSLGPGGRDTEAFF
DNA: TGTGCCAGCAGCTTAGGACCGGGGGGAAGGGACACTGAAGCTTTCTTT

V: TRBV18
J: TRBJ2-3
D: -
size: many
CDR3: CASSPWGDTQYF
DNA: TGTGCCAGCTCACCCTGGGGAGATACGCAGTATTTT

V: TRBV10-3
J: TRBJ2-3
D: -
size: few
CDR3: CAISLTGSTDTQYF
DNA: TGTGCCATCAGTTTAACAGGGTCCACAGATACGCAGTATTTT

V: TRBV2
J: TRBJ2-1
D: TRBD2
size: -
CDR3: CASSSQSGRGYNEQFF
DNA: TGTGCCAGCAGTTCCCAGAGCGGGAGAGGCTACAATGAGCAGTTCTTC

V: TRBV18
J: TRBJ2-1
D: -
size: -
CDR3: CASSPMEGPNEQFF
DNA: TGTGCCAGCTCACCAATGGAGGGGCCAAATGAGCAGTTCTTC

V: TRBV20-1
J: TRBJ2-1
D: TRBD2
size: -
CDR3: CSAPGLAGPDYNEQFF
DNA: TGCAGTGCCCCTGGACTAGCGGGGCCGGACTACAATGAGCAGTTCTTC

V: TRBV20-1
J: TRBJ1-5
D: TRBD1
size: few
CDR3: CSARASETGASYSNQPQHF
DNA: TGCAGTGCTAGAGCCTCCGAGACAGGGGCATCCTATAGCAATCAGCCCCAGCATTTT

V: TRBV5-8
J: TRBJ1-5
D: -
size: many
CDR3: CASSSGDQPQHF
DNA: TGTGCCAGCAGTTCGGGGGATCAGCCCCAGCATTTT

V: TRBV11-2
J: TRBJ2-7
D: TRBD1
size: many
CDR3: CASSSRGDRPYEQYF
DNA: TGTGCCAGCAGCTCCCGAGGGGACAGGCCCTACGAGCAGTACTTC

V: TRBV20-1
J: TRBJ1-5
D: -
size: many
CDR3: CSASKAGQPQHF
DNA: TGCAGTGCTAGCAAGGCAGGACAGCCCCAGCATTTT

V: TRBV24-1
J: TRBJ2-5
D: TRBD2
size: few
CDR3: CATSELAGSQETQYF
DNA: TGTGCCACCAGTGAATTAGCGGGTAGCCAAGAGACCCAGTACTTC

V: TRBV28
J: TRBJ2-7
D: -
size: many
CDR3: CASSLYGGSSYEQYF
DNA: TGTGCCAGCAGTTTATATGGGGGAAGCTCCTACGAGCAGTACTTC

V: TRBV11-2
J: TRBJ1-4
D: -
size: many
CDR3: CASSFGFATNEKLFF
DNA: TGTGCCAGCAGCTTTGGATTTGCAACTAATGAAAAACTGTTTTTT

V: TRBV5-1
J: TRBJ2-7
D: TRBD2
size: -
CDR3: CASSLSTGGPDEQYF
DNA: TGCGCCAGCAGCTTGAGTACGGGAGGGCCGGACGAGCAGTACTTC

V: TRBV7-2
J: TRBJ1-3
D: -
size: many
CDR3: CASSQDTSGNTIYF
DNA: TGTGCCAGCAGCCAGGACACCTCTGGAAACACCATATATTTT

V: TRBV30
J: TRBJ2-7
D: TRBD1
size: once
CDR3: CASSGTEHCEQYF
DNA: TGTGCCTCTTCCGGGACAGAACACTGCGAGCAGTACTTC

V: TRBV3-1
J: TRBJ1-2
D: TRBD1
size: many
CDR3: CASSHRQGNYGYTF
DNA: TGTGCCAGCAGCCACAGACAGGGGAACTATGGCTACACCTTC

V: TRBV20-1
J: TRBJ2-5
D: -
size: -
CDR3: CSARDRVAGGKETQYF
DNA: TGCAGTGCTAGAGATCGGGTAGCCGGTGGGAAAGAGACCCAGTACTTC

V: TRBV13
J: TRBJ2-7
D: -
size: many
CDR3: CASSSLANQREQYF
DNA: TGTGCCAGCAGCTCCTTGGCGAACCAACGCGAGCAGTACTTC

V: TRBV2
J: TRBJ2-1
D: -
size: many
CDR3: CASSEAIRRLGNEQFF
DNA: TGTGCCAGCAGTGAGGCTATACGGCGACTGGGCAATGAGCAGTTCTTC

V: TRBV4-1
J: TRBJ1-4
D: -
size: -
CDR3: CASSLSDQREIEKLFF
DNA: TGCGCCAGCAGCCTGTCAGACCAGAGGGAAATTGAAAAACTGTTTTTT

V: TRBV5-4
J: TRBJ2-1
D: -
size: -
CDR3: CASSPRGRNYNEQFF
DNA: TGTGCCAGCAGCCCTAGGGGCCGAAATTACAATGAGCAGTTCTTC

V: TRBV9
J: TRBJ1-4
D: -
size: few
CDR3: CASSTRDRINEKLFF
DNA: TGTGCCAGCAGCACCCGGGACCGGATTAATGAAAAACTGTTTTTT

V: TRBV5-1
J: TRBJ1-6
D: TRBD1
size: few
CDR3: CASSFLQGADSPLHF
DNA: TGCGCCAGCAGCTTCTTACAGGGGGCGGATTCACCCCTCCACTTT

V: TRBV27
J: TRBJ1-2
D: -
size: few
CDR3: CASSLGRVHGYTF
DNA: TGTGCCAGCAGTTTGGGCAGGGTCCATGGCTACACCTTC